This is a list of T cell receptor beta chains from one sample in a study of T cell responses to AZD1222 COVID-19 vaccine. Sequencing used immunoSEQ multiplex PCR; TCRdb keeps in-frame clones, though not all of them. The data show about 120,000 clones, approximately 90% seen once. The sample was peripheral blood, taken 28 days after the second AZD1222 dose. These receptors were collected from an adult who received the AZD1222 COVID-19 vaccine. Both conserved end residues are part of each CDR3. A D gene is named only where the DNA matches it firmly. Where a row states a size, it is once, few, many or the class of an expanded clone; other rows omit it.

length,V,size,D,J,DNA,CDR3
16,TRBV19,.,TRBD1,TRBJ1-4,TGTGCCAGTAGGAAGGGACAGGGGGTTCAAAATGAAAAACTGTTTTTT,CASRKGQGVQNEKLFF
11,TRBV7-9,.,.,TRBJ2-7,TGTGCCAGCAGCTTATCCTACGAGCAGTACTTC,CASSLSYEQYF
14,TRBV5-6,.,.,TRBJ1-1,TGTGCCAGCAGCTTGTACAGGATGAACACTGAAGCTTTCTTT,CASSLYRMNTEAFF
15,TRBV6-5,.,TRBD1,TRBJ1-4,TGTGCCAGCAGTTATTTGACAGGGCTGGTTGAAAAACTGTTTTTT,CASSYLTGLVEKLFF
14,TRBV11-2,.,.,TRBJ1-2,TGTGCCAGCAGCTTAGACCTGGGTGGCTATGGCTACACCTTC,CASSLDLGGYGYTF
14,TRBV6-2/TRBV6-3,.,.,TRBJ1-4,TGTGCCAGCAGTTACGTGGGGGTCGGCGAAAAACTGTTTTTT,CASSYVGVGEKLFF
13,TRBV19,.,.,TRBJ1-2,TGTGCCAGTAGTATCGACGGGGCGAATGGCTACACCTTC,CASSIDGANGYTF
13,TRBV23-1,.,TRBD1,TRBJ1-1,TGCGCCAGCAGTCAACCGGGACAGACTGAAGCTTTCTTT,CASSQPGQTEAFF
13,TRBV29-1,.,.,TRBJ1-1,TGCAGCGTTGAATATGGGCTGGACACTGAAGCTTTCTTT,CSVEYGLDTEAFF
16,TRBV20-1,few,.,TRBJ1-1,TGCAGTGCTAGTATGATGGGTGAGGGGCCGAACACTGAAGCTTTCTTT,CSASMMGEGPNTEAFF
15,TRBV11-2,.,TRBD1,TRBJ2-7,TGTGCCAGCAGCCCAGGGACAGGGAGAACCTACGAGCAGTACTTC,CASSPGTGRTYEQYF
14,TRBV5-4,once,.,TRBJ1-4,TGTGCCAGCAGGCCGTGGGGGGCGAACGAAAAACTGTTTTTT,CASRPWGANEKLFF
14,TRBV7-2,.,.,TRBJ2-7,TGTGCCAGCAGCTTAGATCCAGGGCCCTACGAGCAGTACTTC,CASSLDPGPYEQYF
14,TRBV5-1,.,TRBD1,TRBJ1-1,TGCGCCAGCAGTCTGGGGCAGGGGGGCACTGAAGCTTTCTTT,CASSLGQGGTEAFF
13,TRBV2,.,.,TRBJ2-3,TGTGCCAGCAATGGGGACGGCACAGATACGCAGTATTTT,CASNGDGTDTQYF
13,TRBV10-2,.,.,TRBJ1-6,TGCGCCAGCAGTCAAGGAAGGAATTCACCCCTCCACTTT,CASSQGRNSPLHF
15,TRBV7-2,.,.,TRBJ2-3,TGTGCCAGCAGCCAGGACCCAAGGGGAATGGATACGCAGTATTTT,CASSQDPRGMDTQYF
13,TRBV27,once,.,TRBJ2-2,TGTGCCAGCAGTCCAGCACTTTCCGGGGAGCTGTTTTTT,CASSPALSGELFF
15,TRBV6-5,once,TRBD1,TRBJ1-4,TGTGCCAGCAGTTCAGGACAGGGGAGAGGTGAAAAACTGTTTTTT,CASSSGQGRGEKLFF
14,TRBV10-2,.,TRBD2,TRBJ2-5,TGCGCCAGCAGAACGACTAGCGGGGAGGGGACCCAGTACTTC,CASRTTSGEGTQYF
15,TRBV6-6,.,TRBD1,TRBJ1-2,TGTGCCAGCAGTTTGGAGGGCAGGGGGCTCTATGGCTACACCTTC,CASSLEGRGLYGYTF
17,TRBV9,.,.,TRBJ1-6,TGTGCCAGCAGCGTAGCCGGAGGGAGGGCCTATAATTCACCCCTCCACTTT,CASSVAGGRAYNSPLHF
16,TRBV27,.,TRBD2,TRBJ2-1,TGTGCCAGCAGCTCCTGGACTAGCGGCGGACGGGGTGAGCAGTTCTTC,CASSSWTSGGRGEQFF
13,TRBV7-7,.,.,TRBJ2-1,TGTGCTAGCAGCTCCTGGATCGGCAATGAGCAGTTCTTC,CASSSWIGNEQFF
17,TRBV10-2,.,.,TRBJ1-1,TGCGCCAGCAGTGATCTAATCGGGGGCCCCGGGAACACTGAAGCTTTCTTT,CASSDLIGGPGNTEAFF
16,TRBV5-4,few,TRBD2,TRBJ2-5,TGTGCCAGCAGCTCGGGGGGGCCCACAAGGCAAGAGACCCAGTACTTC,CASSSGGPTRQETQYF
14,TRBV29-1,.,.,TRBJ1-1,TGCAGCGTCATAATGACAGGTCGTAATCGGGAAGCTTTCTTT,CSVIMTGRNREAFF
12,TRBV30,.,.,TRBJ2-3,TGTGCCTGGAGTGCCTCACCAGATACGCAGTATTTT,CAWSASPDTQYF
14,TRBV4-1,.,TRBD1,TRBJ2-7,TGCGCCAGCAGCCAAGGGACAGGAGTATACGAGCAGTACTTC,CASSQGTGVYEQYF
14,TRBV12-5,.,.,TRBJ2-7,TGTGCTAGTGGTGGGACGGGACTCTCCTACGAGCAGTACTTC,CASGGTGLSYEQYF
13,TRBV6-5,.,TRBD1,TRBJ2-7,TGTGCCAGCATAAGGGACAGGGGTAACGAGCAGTACTTC,CASIRDRGNEQYF
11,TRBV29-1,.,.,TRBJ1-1,TGCAGCGTTCTTGAGATCACTGAAGCTTTCTTT,CSVLEITEAFF
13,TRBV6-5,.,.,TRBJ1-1,TGTGCCAGCACCCCAGCCGGGAACACTGAAGCTTTCTTT,CASTPAGNTEAFF
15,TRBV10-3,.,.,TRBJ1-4,TGTGCCATCAGTGAAGGGGGGACAACTAATGAAAAACTGTTTTTT,CAISEGGTTNEKLFF
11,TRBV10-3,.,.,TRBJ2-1,TGTGCCATCAGTAAAGCGGGTGAGCAGTTCTTC,CAISKAGEQFF
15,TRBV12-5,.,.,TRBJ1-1,TGTGCTAGTGGTTTCTCAGGGGACTTTGGCACTGAAGCTTTCTTT,CASGFSGDFGTEAFF
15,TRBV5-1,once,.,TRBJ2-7,TGCGCCAGCAGCACAGGGAACGTCGGGCCCTACGAGCAGTACTTC,CASSTGNVGPYEQYF
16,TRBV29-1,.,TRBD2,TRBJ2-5,TGCAGCGTTGACGGATACCAGCGGGGGACCTCAGAGACCCAGTACTTC,CSVDGYQRGTSETQYF
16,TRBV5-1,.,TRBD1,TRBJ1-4,TGCGCCAGCAGCCCCGGGACAGCTGCAACTAATGAAAAACTGTTTTTT,CASSPGTAATNEKLFF
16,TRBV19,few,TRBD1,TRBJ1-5,TGTGCCAGTAGTATGGGGACAGGGGGCTTAAGCTGGCCCCAGCATTTT,CASSMGTGGLSWPQHF
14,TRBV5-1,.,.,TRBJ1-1,TGCGCCAGCAGCTTGAGCGGTCTGAACACTGAAGCTTTCTTT,CASSLSGLNTEAFF
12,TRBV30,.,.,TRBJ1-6,TGTGCCTGGAGTGTCGGGGAGGTAACCCTCCACTTT,CAWSVGEVTLHF
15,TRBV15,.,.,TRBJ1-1,TGTGCCACCAGCCCCATGCGAACCGGGAACACTGAAGCTTTCTTT,CATSPMRTGNTEAFF
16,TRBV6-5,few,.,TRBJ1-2,TGTGCCAGCAGTTACTCGTCTGGGGGAGCTAACTATGGCTACACCTTC,CASSYSSGGANYGYTF
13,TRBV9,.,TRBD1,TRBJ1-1,TGTGCCAGCAGCACGACAGGGGACACTGAAGCTTTCTTT,CASSTTGDTEAFF
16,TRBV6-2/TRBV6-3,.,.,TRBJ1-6,TGTGCCAGCAGTCCCTTTGGAGCGTCGGGCCGGTCACCCCTCCACTTT,CASSPFGASGRSPLHF
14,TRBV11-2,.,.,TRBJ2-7,TGTGCCAGCAGCTTAGAATCTCAGCTAAACGAGCAGTACTTC,CASSLESQLNEQYF
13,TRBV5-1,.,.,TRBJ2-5,TGCGCCAGCAGCTCCGGGGACCAAGAGACCCAGTACTTC,CASSSGDQETQYF
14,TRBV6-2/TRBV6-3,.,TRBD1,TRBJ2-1,TGTGCCAGCAGTAGAGAGACAGGGAACCATGAGCAGTTCTTC,CASSRETGNHEQFF
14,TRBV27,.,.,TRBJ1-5,TGTGCCAGCAGTCACAGGGCCTTCAATCAGCCCCAGCATTTT,CASSHRAFNQPQHF
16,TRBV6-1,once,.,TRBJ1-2,TGTGCCAGCAGTGATCCTTCCGGGACAACTAACTATGGCTACACCTTC,CASSDPSGTTNYGYTF
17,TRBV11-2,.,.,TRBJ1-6,TGTGCCAGCAGCTCTTTGGGGGGATTGGGATCGAATTCACCCCTCCACTTT,CASSSLGGLGSNSPLHF
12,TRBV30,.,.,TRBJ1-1,TGTGCCTGGAGTGTGGGGAACACTGAAGCTTTCTTT,CAWSVGNTEAFF